Listed below are T cell receptor beta chains from one sample, sequenced in a study of T cells in Graves' hyperthyroidism and ophthalmopathy. Each CDR3 protein gets one entry after TCRdb re-called the multiplex PCR reads with MiXCR. This sample has approximately 370,000 distinct CDR3 sequences; about 15% occur once, and the top ten carry approximately 30%. Sequencing was performed on blood. These receptors all come from a woman aged 25 to 39 with Graves' hyperthyroidism. CDR3s include the opening cysteine and the closing phenylalanine or tryptophan. The order of the fields is J gene, V gene, clone size, D gene, CDR3 protein, CDR3 DNA. The D gene is left open where the match is weak. Only some rows state a clone size, as once, few, many or a class for expanded clones.

>TRBJ2-1|TRBV19|NA|TRBD2
CASTWRLASYNEQFF
TGTGCCAGTACGTGGAGACTAGCTTCCTACAATGAGCAGTTCTTC
>TRBJ2-1|TRBV28|many|TRBD2
CASSSPGLAVWEQFF
TGTGCCAGCAGCTCGCCGGGACTAGCGGTCTGGGAGCAGTTCTTC
>TRBJ2-3|TRBV7-9|many|NA
CASSSKDWKRIAQYF
TGTGCCAGCAGCTCGAAAGACTGGAAGCGAATCGCGCAGTATTTT
>TRBJ2-1|TRBV10-3|few|NA
CAIKEGNTEQFF
TGTGCCATCAAGGAGGGGAACACTGAGCAGTTCTTC
>TRBJ2-7|TRBV28|few|TRBD2
CASNSPGLAGGSPTYEQYF
TGTGCCAGCAATTCGCCGGGACTAGCGGGAGGGTCCCCCACCTACGAGCAGTACTTC
>TRBJ2-7|TRBV7-3|few|NA
CASSTKGSGRDEQYF
TGTGCCAGCAGCACCAAAGGGTCCGGGAGAGACGAGCAGTACTTC
>TRBJ1-2|TRBV18|few|NA
CASSSSGSQSLPYGYTF
TGTGCCAGCTCATCTTCCGGGAGTCAGTCTCTCCCTTATGGCTACACCTTC
>TRBJ1-2|TRBV12-5|NA|TRBD1
CASGPTGTADNYGYTF
TGTGCTAGTGGCCCGACAGGGACAGCTGATAACTATGGCTACACCTTC
>TRBJ2-1|TRBV19|few|NA
CASRLDTSSYNEQFF
TGTGCCAGTAGACTCGACACGAGCTCCTACAATGAGCAGTTCTTC
>TRBJ2-1|TRBV15|many|NA
CATSRKGLLYNEQFF
TGTGCCACCAGCAGAAAGGGACTGCTCTACAATGAGCAGTTCTTC
>TRBJ1-1|TRBV18|NA|TRBD1
CASSPNAGQGANTEAFF
TGTGCCAGCTCACCGAACGCCGGACAGGGGGCGAACACTGAAGCTTTCTTT
>TRBJ2-1|TRBV9|few|TRBD1
CASSAPQLGTGPGLNEQFF
TGTGCCAGCAGCGCACCCCAATTGGGGACAGGCCCGGGCCTCAATGAGCAGTTCTTC
>TRBJ1-2|TRBV18|NA|NA
CASSPPGQGPWGYTF
TGTGCCAGCTCACCACCCGGCCAAGGCCCGTGGGGCTACACCTTC
>TRBJ2-3|TRBV20-1|many|TRBD2
CSASVREASTDTQYF
TGCAGTGCTAGTGTGCGGGAGGCCAGCACAGATACGCAGTATTTT
>TRBJ2-5|TRBV3-1|NA|TRBD2
CASSQGLAGVTETQYF
TGTGCCAGCAGCCAAGGTCTAGCGGGAGTTACGGAGACCCAGTACTTC
>TRBJ2-7|TRBV12-3/TRBV12-4|many|TRBD1
CASMPGTGMYEQYF
TGTGCCAGCATGCCCGGGACAGGGATGTACGAGCAGTACTTC
>TRBJ2-2|TRBV7-3|many|NA
CASSQTVTGELFF
TGTGCCAGCAGCCAGACAGTGACCGGGGAGCTGTTTTTT
>TRBJ2-1|TRBV7-9|many|TRBD2
CASSWEEGREGEQFF
TGTGCCAGCAGCTGGGAGGAAGGCAGGGAGGGTGAGCAGTTCTTC
>TRBJ1-2|TRBV27|many|NA
CASSLQGRYGYTF
TGTGCCAGCAGTTTACAGGGACGCTATGGCTACACCTTC
>TRBJ2-1|TRBV29-1|many|TRBD2
CSVEGDSLAGRINEQFF
TGCAGCGTTGAAGGCGACTCACTAGCGGGGAGGATCAATGAGCAGTTCTTC
>TRBJ2-1|TRBV6-1|many|NA
CASRSGTRRELGYEQFF
TGTGCCAGCAGAAGCGGGACACGGAGGGAGTTGGGGTATGAGCAGTTCTTC
>TRBJ2-3|TRBV28|many|TRBD2
CASQSPVGREYEDTQYF
TGTGCCAGTCAATCCCCGGTGGGGCGGGAGTATGAAGATACGCAGTATTTT
>TRBJ2-2|TRBV20-1|NA|NA
CSARPTPEVELFF
TGCAGTGCTAGGCCGACGCCGGAGGTGGAGCTGTTTTTT
>TRBJ1-5|TRBV7-8|few|TRBD1
CASSPRTGGIYSNQPQHF
TGTGCCAGCAGCCCTCGGACAGGGGGTATCTATAGCAATCAGCCCCAGCATTTT
>TRBJ2-2|TRBV27|NA|TRBD2
CASRAGTSGRRNTGELFF
TGTGCCAGCAGAGCCGGGACTAGCGGGAGAAGGAACACCGGGGAGCTGTTTTTT
>TRBJ1-4|TRBV2|NA|NA
CASGWQIREKLFF
TGTGCCAGCGGGTGGCAGATTCGTGAAAAACTGTTTTTT
>TRBJ1-2|TRBV28|once|NA
CASSSSRSGLYGYTF
TGTGCCAGCAGTTCAAGTCGCTCAGGGCTCTATGGCTACACCTTC
>TRBJ2-7|TRBV19|few|NA
CASSMARGGGYEQYF
TGTGCCAGTAGTATGGCGCGGGGCGGAGGCTACGAGCAGTACTTC
>TRBJ1-1|TRBV30|many|NA
CAWRNGQSNTEAFF
TGTGCCTGGAGGAATGGACAGTCGAACACTGAAGCTTTCTTT